This T cell receptor beta chain was obtained from a study of cytomegalovirus exposure and HLA in healthy donors (dated by TCRdb to between 2016 and 2019). Broadly, across the study: An earlier analysis of a few hundred of the donors reported 250 to 300 Gb of sequence data and around 100 million unique TCR beta sequences obtained from about 179 million T cells. A later genetic analysis took genome-wide SNP genotypes for about 65% of the 666 donors and used that subset as a discovery cohort. In addition to the first cohort of 666 subjects, a separate validation cohort of some 120 different subjects was used. To decide whether each TCR beta V gene segment behaved as functional or pseudogenic, an earlier analysis of some 570 of the donors relied on high-throughput TCR beta sequencing. The number of typed donors differed by locus: roughly 620-630 for A, B, C, DRB1 and DQB1; 522 for DQA1; approximately 600 for DPA1; and some 450 for DPB1. The study was designed to test whether signatures of past pathogen exposure could be identified by cataloging public T cell receptors. Alongside the repertoire data, information on donor age, sex, ethnicity and CMV serostatus was compiled. Class I and class II HLA loci were covered by the typing at four-digit resolution. Because of strong linkage in the cohort, five DR-DQ haplotypes were treated as single units for association and clustering. To predict cytomegalovirus infection status, the study combined high-throughput TCR immunosequencing, statistical association of individual TCRs with disease status, and machine learning. The study profiled the T cell repertoires of under 850 subjects by immunosequencing and related them to cytomegalovirus serostatus. Among the approximately 430 genotyped donors, around 81% belonged to the genetic ancestry cluster associated with self-reported Caucasian donors. Among around 400 genotyped donors of the cohort, an average of roughly 240,000 unique TCR beta nucleotide sequences were sequenced per donor, roughly 20% of them non-productive. The later analysis used no new phenotypic data to find candidate immune exposures, relying instead on TCR beta sequences and their occurrence across donors. Every repertoire in the discovery cohort had been generated on one and the same sequencing platform. An early release that covered about 640 HLA-typed donors contained about 300 gigabases of sequencing data and 80 million or so unique TCR sequences. A later analysis re-examined previously published TCR beta repertoires from 610 or so donors and added high-resolution HLA genotyping to investigate patterns of TCR occurrence. The research as a whole found: In a later analysis, 16,951 TCR beta sequences were associated with specific HLA alleles at a false discovery rate of 0.05. Most TCR sequences were observed very rarely across donors, whereas some public TCRs were present in many individuals. A later analysis reported that several top co-occurrence clusters appeared linked to parvovirus B19, influenza, CMV and Epstein-Barr virus. Strong co-occurrence of HLA alleles, especially DR and DQ, made assigning TCR associations to individual alleles difficult. According to a later analysis, TCR association rates differed among HLA loci, with DRB1 alleles showing the most associated TCRs and HLA-C alleles showing the fewest. In a later analysis, HLA-associated TCR beta chains were found to be more clonally expanded and to have lower generation probabilities than equally common non-associated chains. A later genetic analysis reported fewer N-insertions in productive TCRs among donors in an Asian-associated ancestry cluster than the 666-donor mean. A later analysis found that most CMV-associated TCR beta chains appeared HLA-restricted, with HLA associations seemingly driven largely by CMV exposure. In a later genetic analysis, a missense DCLRE1C variant was associated with V-gene and J-gene trimming of TCR beta chains, and the association was replicated in an independent cohort. The authors suggested that the approach could potentially be extended to other disease states and immunological phenotypes. In an earlier analysis of 450 to 750 of the donors, most TCR beta V segments appeared in productive rearrangements about 87% or about 30% of the time, broadly matching IMGT annotations. The study listed 164 TCR beta chains as associated with cytomegalovirus. A group of highly shared sequence variants was considered likely to be a technical artifact of the sequencing pipeline. A further reported finding was that TCR beta sequences accurately predicted the HLA-A and HLA-B alleles for most subjects in the first cohort. In this cohort, only TCR beta chains were sequenced, and detectable features were limited by the absence of alpha or paired-chain data. The presence/absence analyses assumed that sequencing depth was roughly uniform across donors, and that assumption may not be true. A few of the identified cytomegalovirus-associated TCR beta chains were confirmed in vitro to be specific for cytomegalovirus antigens. The classifier was reported to diagnose cytomegalovirus status with high specificity and sensitivity in both the original cohort and the validation cohort. The only immune exposure information available for the cohort was CMV serostatus. Linkage disequilibrium might explain the correlated functional status among segregating V segments, but an unknown experimental factor could not be ruled out. Some IMGT-functional V segments, including TRBV6-2 and TRBV6-3, could not be told apart with the 87-base-pair reads, so those segments were excluded. Because HLA typing was missing for some donors at each locus, association tests included only the typed subset. Fewer than 20 rarely observed V segments, including chromosome 9 orphons, were excluded from the earlier analysis of a few hundred of the donors because counts were too low.

The CDR3 starts with the cysteine, ends with the phenylalanine, and has 15 residues. Only the CDR3 part of the read is kept: 45 bases, read in frame from the first base. The germline V gene encodes CDR1 SGHRS and CDR2 YFSETQ. V loses 1 base, J loses 0 bases, and the germline ends lie 9 bases apart. In total, approximately 700 healthy bone marrow donors made up the cohort. At the time of sampling, all cohort members were nominally healthy, though unrecorded immune exposures were likely present. The donor was CMV seropositive and was included in the group of 289 seropositive cohort members. A peripheral blood sample was provided by each donor, and peripheral blood mononuclear cells were used for TCR beta sequencing. Genomic DNA extraction from the blood cell samples was performed with the Qiagen DNeasy Blood Extraction Kit. For this clone: No cognate antigen has been identified for it. One base away there is no much larger clone; base qualities are not given.

Library construction relied on the immunoSEQ multiplex PCR assay. A mixture of 60 forward primers for TCR Vbeta segments and 13 reverse primers for TCR Jbeta segments was used in the multiplex PCR. A multiplex PCR assay on genomic DNA amplified the CDR3 region of rearranged TCR beta genes. On the Illumina HiSeq System, the amplified TCR beta libraries were sequenced as 87-base-pair reads. Processing in the source paper ran as follows. A later analysis counted tens of millions of unique TCR beta chains across the 666 repertoires, and around 12 million of these chains were shared by at least two donors. Raw reads were error-corrected and collapsed into unique sequences by a nearest-neighbor algorithm in which closely related sequences were merged to remove PCR and sequencing errors. CDR3 sequences were aligned to IMGT reference sequences to assign V, D and J gene segments. For a sequence to be retained, a match of at least six nucleotides was required to both a V gene segment and a J gene segment. A rearrangement was called productive if the CDR3 had no stop codons and remained in frame with V and J, and every other rearrangement was called non-productive. Following IMGT convention, CDR3 was defined as the stretch from the second conserved V-encoded cysteine up to the conserved J-encoded phenylalanine. In an earlier analysis of more than 550 of the donors, sequences lacking an unambiguous match to a single V gene segment were excluded. An earlier analysis of approximately 590 of the donors classified V segments as functional when productive rearrangements were above 56.7% and as segregating when the standard deviation between donors was above 5%. A statistical classification framework was built to diagnose cytomegalovirus status from the catalog of TCR beta chain sequences. In a later analysis, V and J genes were assigned by comparing TCR nucleotide sequences against IMGT/GENE-DB human TR gene sequences. The TCRdist pipeline was used in a later analysis to assign CDR3 sequences and most-parsimonious VDJ recombination scenarios. A later analysis defined each TCR beta chain by its CDR3 amino acid sequence plus V-gene family, and excluded reads lacking a unique V-gene family. A later analysis removed 592 highly shared, low-generation-probability nucleotide sequences to deal with suspected cross-contamination and a sequencing artifact. A later analysis calculated a clonal expansion index for each public chain from normalized within-repertoire ranks of inferred template counts. In a later analysis, generation probabilities were computed using a VDJ recombination model fitted to out-of-frame rearrangements, and the results were checked against IGoR. In a later analysis, TCR-TCR, TCR-HLA and TCR-CMV co-occurrence was scored with hypergeometric tests, and a repertoire-size bias correction was applied to TCR pairs. To estimate false discovery rates, a later analysis permuted the HLA or CMV assignments 20 times. In a later analysis, co-occurring TCRs were grouped using DBSCAN, and TCRdist sequence similarity was added for clustering within HLA-allele-positive subsets. Co-occurrence clustering excluded repertoires with fewer than 30,000 or more than 120,000 public chains, plus five with anomalous nucleotide sharing. TCRdb carries this immuneACCESS record with in-frame sequences only. Its versions omit some clonotypes, under half of them owing to an unresolved V gene in the studies checked, with the rest unexplained. V, J and clone size are taken as reported in that table, and D and trimming were inferred from the DNA itself. The sample contains 66,000 or so clones, approximately 88% of them found a single time. The top ten hold roughly 1.6% of the sample.

This sequence was found in a man aged 25-45 years in good health and CMV-seropositive. The chain is made from TRBV5-1 and TRBJ2-3; TRBD2 is a weak D gene call, 6 bases matching. Sequencing used PBMCs. CDR3 region: CASSLIAASTDTQYF. The sequenced DNA: TGCGCCAGCAGCTTGATAGCGGCTAGCACAGATACGCAGTATTTT.